These T cell receptor beta chains were read from a single sample in a study of T cells in Graves' hyperthyroidism and ophthalmopathy. TCRdb analysed the multiplex PCR reads with MiXCR anew, one entry per CDR3 protein. The sample contains some 400,000 distinct CDR3 sequences, approximately 13% of which appear only once. Sequenced: blood. The receptors originated from a man aged 25-45 years with Graves' hyperthyroidism that later progressed to Graves' ophthalmopathy. Both conserved end residues are part of each CDR3. The D gene is left open where the match is weak. Clone size is given for some rows only: seen once, a few or many times, or a class if the clone is expanded.

size: NA
V: TRBV27
D: TRBD1
J: TRBJ2-7
DNA: TGTGCCAGCAGCCCGTGGACAGGGGAGAGCTCCTACGAGCAGTACTTC
CDR3: CASSPWTGESSYEQYF

size: few
V: TRBV29-1
D: NA
J: TRBJ1-4
DNA: TGCAGCGTGAAGGTGACAACTAATGAAAAACTGTTTTTT
CDR3: CSVKVTTNEKLFF

size: few
V: TRBV30
D: NA
J: TRBJ2-1
DNA: TGTGCCTGGAGTGTACAGGGACTCTCCAATGAGCAGTTCTTC
CDR3: CAWSVQGLSNEQFF

size: NA
V: TRBV7-9
D: NA
J: TRBJ2-7
DNA: TGTGCCAGCAGTCCACGGGACCGCCCTCACGAGCAGTACTTC
CDR3: CASSPRDRPHEQYF

size: many
V: TRBV7-8
D: NA
J: TRBJ2-5
DNA: TGTGCCAGCAGCTTAGCGGGATCCCAGCGAGAGACCCAGTACTTC
CDR3: CASSLAGSQRETQYF

size: NA
V: TRBV5-1
D: NA
J: TRBJ1-1
DNA: TGCGCCAGCAGCTCCGAGACAGCTGAAGCTTTCTTT
CDR3: CASSSETAEAFF

size: many
V: TRBV11-2
D: TRBD2
J: TRBJ2-1
DNA: TGTGCCAGCCGACTAGAGGGCGGGGGGCCGTACAATGAGCAGTTCTTC
CDR3: CASRLEGGGPYNEQFF

size: few
V: TRBV18
D: NA
J: TRBJ1-1
DNA: TGTGCCAGCTCACCCCCTTCGAACACTGAAGCTTTCTTT
CDR3: CASSPPSNTEAFF

size: few
V: TRBV2
D: NA
J: TRBJ1-6
DNA: TGTGCCAGCAGTGTCGGCAGTGTAACTTCACCCCTCCACTTT
CDR3: CASSVGSVTSPLHF

size: many
V: TRBV6-1
D: TRBD1
J: TRBJ1-1
DNA: TGTGCCAGCAAAGGGACAGCTTATTACACTGAAGCTTTCTTT
CDR3: CASKGTAYYTEAFF

size: few
V: TRBV9
D: NA
J: TRBJ1-6
DNA: TGTGCCAGCAGCGTAGGAGGGGATAATTCACCCCTCCACTTT
CDR3: CASSVGGDNSPLHF

size: NA
V: TRBV6-2/TRBV6-3
D: NA
J: TRBJ2-2
DNA: TGTGCCAACAGTGTTTCCGGGGAGCTGTTTTTT
CDR3: CANSVSGELFF

size: NA
V: TRBV7-9
D: NA
J: TRBJ1-2
DNA: TGTGCCAGCAGCTTAGTGTTAGAACCCTATGGCTACACCTTC
CDR3: CASSLVLEPYGYTF

size: many
V: TRBV11-1
D: NA
J: TRBJ2-5
DNA: TGTGCCAGCAGCAGCTCAGGGGGGAGAGAAGAGACCCAGTACTTC
CDR3: CASSSSGGREETQYF

size: many
V: TRBV27
D: NA
J: TRBJ1-6
DNA: TGTGCCAGCAGTTTAGGAAGTGCCAATTCACCCCTCCACTTT
CDR3: CASSLGSANSPLHF

size: few
V: TRBV20-1
D: NA
J: TRBJ1-2
DNA: TGCAGTGCTCGGGACCAAAACTATGGCTACACCTTC
CDR3: CSARDQNYGYTF

size: NA
V: TRBV12-3/TRBV12-4
D: NA
J: TRBJ1-2
DNA: TGTGCCAGCAGTTCTTCTGGGGGCCCTGTCTGGGAGGACTATGGCTACACCTTC
CDR3: CASSSSGGPVWEDYGYTF

size: NA
V: TRBV19
D: NA
J: TRBJ2-4
DNA: TGTGCCAGTAGTATAGTGCGGGGTCAGCGTGGCAAAAACATTCAGTACTTC
CDR3: CASSIVRGQRGKNIQYF

size: few
V: TRBV12-3/TRBV12-4
D: NA
J: TRBJ2-3
DNA: TGTGCCAGCAGTTTTGCCTCGGGGGCGAGAGATACGCAGTATTTT
CDR3: CASSFASGARDTQYF

size: NA
V: TRBV28
D: NA
J: TRBJ2-5
DNA: TGTGCCAGCAGCGAAGGAGGTTCAGAGACCCAGTACTTC
CDR3: CASSEGGSETQYF

size: few
V: TRBV9
D: NA
J: TRBJ1-5
DNA: TGTGCCAGCAGCGTAACGGGGGCAGGTAATCAGCCCCAGCATTTT
CDR3: CASSVTGAGNQPQHF

size: NA
V: TRBV7-9
D: TRBD1
J: TRBJ1-3
DNA: TGTGCCAGCAGCTCTGGGGACAGGAGCTCTGGAAACACCATATATTTT
CDR3: CASSSGDRSSGNTIYF

size: NA
V: TRBV14
D: NA
J: TRBJ1-5
DNA: TGTGCCAGCAGCCAAGATAAAAGGAGGAGGGCAGGGAGAAATCAGCCCCAGCATTTT
CDR3: CASSQDKRRRAGRNQPQHF

size: many
V: TRBV2
D: NA
J: TRBJ2-1
DNA: TGTGCCAGCAGTGACGTCCTAGGGCGTTCCTACAATGAGCAGTTCTTC
CDR3: CASSDVLGRSYNEQFF

size: few
V: TRBV7-2
D: TRBD1
J: TRBJ2-7
DNA: TGTGCCAGCAGCCAACACGGTCTGGGACAGGGGTCCTACGAGCAGTACTTC
CDR3: CASSQHGLGQGSYEQYF

size: many
V: TRBV20-1
D: TRBD2
J: TRBJ2-3
DNA: TGCAGTGCTAGATCGGGGGGGGCAGGGACAGATACGCAGTATTTT
CDR3: CSARSGGAGTDTQYF

size: few
V: TRBV7-2
D: NA
J: TRBJ2-5
DNA: TGTGCCAGCAGCCCATGGGGAGGGGGGGGTCGGGAGACCCAGTACTTC
CDR3: CASSPWGGGGRETQYF

size: many
V: TRBV20-1
D: NA
J: TRBJ2-7
DNA: TGCAGTGCTAGAGAGGGGGACGGCCAATCCTACGAGCAGTACTTC
CDR3: CSAREGDGQSYEQYF

size: few
V: TRBV20-1
D: TRBD2
J: TRBJ2-5
DNA: TGCAGTGCTAACTCGCGGGGGGGCCCCCAAGAGACCCAGTACTTC
CDR3: CSANSRGGPQETQYF